The 10 T cell receptor beta chains in this list originate from one sample, sequenced in a study of T-cell reconstitution after alpha-beta-depleted transplantation in children. During its preparation, the TCRbeta library received unique molecular identifiers. TCRdb passed the PCR reads through MiXCR, listing each CDR3 protein once. The data show approximately 340,000 distinct CDR3 sequences, about 9.4% seen once. The input for sequencing was PBMCs from the stem cell graft donor, taken from the stem cell graft. The receptor source for this set is a human donor who donated a stem cell graft to a child with acute lymphoblastic leukemia.

This clonotype has just a few counts. V usage is TRBV3-1 and J usage is TRBJ2-5; D remains ambiguous. Trimming left V 0 bases short and J 0 bases short, with 8 bases between. CDR1 and CDR2 from the germline V gene are LGHDT and YNNKEL (reference sequence). The CDR3 consists of 15 residues. The chain's CDR3 is CASSQDISYQETQYF. CDR3 nucleotide sequence: TGTGCCAGCAGCCAAGATATCAGTTACCAAGAGACCCAGTACTTC.

About this clonotype: One junction end does not reproduce the germline sequence, and a read error may be involved. V gene TRBV6-2 or TRBV6-3 combines with J gene TRBJ1-1, with 7 positions matching TRBD1. This CDR3 region has 15 residues. Germline CDR1 and CDR2: MNHEY and SVGEGT. CDR3 residues: CASSQQLGQDTAAFF. CDR3 in DNA: TGTGCCAGCAGCCAACAACTCGGACAGGACACTGCAGCTTTCTTT.

The chain recombines TRBV11-2 with TRBJ2-3; 15 positions agree with TRBD2. V gave up 5 bases and J gave up 5 bases; unmatched junction bases: 20. CDR3 length: 21 residues. From germline, CDR1 is SGHAT and CDR2 FQNNGV. CDR3 DNA: TGTGCCAGCAGCGTCACCCCTTGGACTAGCGGGAGGGCCGCAACTGGAGATACGCAGTATTTT. Translating gives CASSVTPWTSGRAATGDTQYF.

This clonotype was detected many times. CDR3 loop: CASSLRASTDTQYF. The CDR3 DNA reads as TGTGCCAGCAGTTTACGGGCTAGCACAGATACGCAGTATTTT. The rearrangement links TRBV7-3 to TRBJ2-3; D uncertain. There are 14 residues in the CDR3. Germline loops: CDR1 SGHTA, CDR2 FQGTGA. Trimming cost V 6 bases and J 0 bases, with 10 bases left between them.

The chain recombines TRBV5-1 with TRBJ2-3; the D call may be TRBD1 or TRBD2 (5 bases each). The V gene lost 4 bases and the J gene lost 2 bases, with 11 bases spanning the gap. The CDR3 covers 14 residues. Looked up from germline, CDR1 is SGHRS and CDR2 is YFSETQ. The CDR3 DNA follows: TGCGCCAGCAGCCCTTCGGGGCCCACAGATACGCAGTATTTT. Translating gives CASSPSGPTDTQYF.

The genes are TRBV30 and TRBJ1-4, with 10 bases identical to TRBD1. V trimming: 4 bases; J trimming: 8 bases; junction bases outside the gene matches: 4. The CDR3 has 13 amino acids. Per germline, CDR1 GTSNPN and CDR2 SVGIG (reference sequence). CDR3 loop: CAWTGTGDEKLFF. As DNA, the CDR3 is TGTGCCTGGACCGGGACAGGGGACGAAAAACTGTTTTTT.

The rearrangement links TRBV28 to TRBJ2-3; D is possibly TRBD1 (6 bases). The CDR3 runs 15 residues. Germline CDR1 and CDR2: MDHEN and SYDVKM. Trimming removed 5 bases from V and 0 bases from J, with 12 bases in between. The CDR3 loop is CASSPGARSTDTQYF. The CDR3 DNA follows: TGTGCCAGCAGTCCAGGGGCGCGGAGCACAGATACGCAGTATTTT.

This clonotype came up many times. The rearrangement links TRBV20-1 to TRBJ2-1; D not certain. Germline V CDR1 and CDR2: DFQATT, SNEGSKA (reference sequence). The ends were cut back, 6 bases at V and 8 bases at J, with 14 bases in the middle. CDR3 size: 12 residues. The CDR3 protein is CSATGPSDEQFF. CDR3 bases: TGCAGTGCCACGGGCCCGTCCGATGAGCAGTTCTTC.

The CDR3 coding sequence is TGCGCCAGCAGATCCGGGACTAGCGGTTACGAGCAGTACTTC. Its protein is CASRSGTSGYEQYF. The chain couples TRBV5-1 to TRBJ2-7; 11 nucleotides agree with TRBD2. The CDR3 has 14 residues. Unmatched junction bases numbered 5, after V lost 5 bases and J lost 4 bases. The germline V gene encodes CDR1 SGHRS and CDR2 YFSETQ. The variable domain in full, completed from reference TRBV5-1 and TRBJ2-7, reads KAGVTQTPRYLIKTRGQQVTLSCSPISGHRSVSWYQQTPGQGLQFLFEYFSETQRNKGNFPGRFSGRQFSNSRSEMNVSTLELGDSALYLCASRSGTSGYEQYFGPGTRLTVT.

This chain uses TRBV7-2 with TRBJ2-1; 12 positions agree with TRBD2. There are 17 residues in the CDR3. Per germline, CDR1 SGHTA and CDR2 FQGNSA. V lost 5 bases and J lost 3; bases outside the gene matches: 8. The chain's CDR3 is CASSPRLAGEIYNEQFF. The CDR3 nucleotides are TGTGCCAGCAGCCCAAGACTAGCGGGAGAGATCTACAATGAGCAGTTCTTC.